The 5 T cell receptor beta chains below come from one sample, sequenced in a study of T cells in tumors after PD-1 blockade. Sequencing used immunoSEQ multiplex PCR; TCRdb keeps in-frame clones, though not all of them. The table includes 45,000 to 50,000 clones, approximately 79% detected once. Specimen: PBMCs, collected before anti-PD-1 therapy. The receptors shown here come from a human donor with advanced basal cell or squamous cell carcinoma (not recorded which).

This sequence joins TRBV5-8 and TRBJ2-3, with TRBD2 matching over 9 bases. The trim removed 4 bases at V and 4 bases at J, leaving 16 bases unmatched. The CDR3 consists of 18 residues. Germline V gives CDR1 SGHTS, CDR2 YDEGEE. The CDR3 DNA sequence: TGTGCCAGCAGCCTGACGATGGAGTCTAGCGGGATGGCAGATACGCAGTATTTT. This sequence encodes CASSLTMESSGMADTQYF.

The V and J genes are TRBV11-3 and TRBJ1-3; D not resolved. CDR1 and CDR2 from the germline V gene are SGHNT and YENEEA. V was trimmed by 9 bases and J by 3 bases, leaving 15 bases between them. The CDR3 consists of 14 residues. CDR3 amino acids: CASSGNGFGNTIYF. CDR3 nucleotide sequence: TGTGCCAGTAGCGGAAATGGGTTTGGAAACACCATATATTTT.

The genes are TRBV5-1 and TRBJ2-7, with D possibly being TRBD1 (6 bases). CDR1 SGHRS and CDR2 YFSETQ come from the germline V gene. Trimming took off 0 bases at V and 2 bases at J, with 15 bases between the two ends. The CDR3 has 16 residues. CDR3 in DNA: TGCGCCAGCAGCTTGGGGACAACAGGGCTCCCCTACGAGCAGTACTTC. Translating gives CASSLGTTGLPYEQYF. The full variable domain, with the rest looked up from reference TRBV5-1 and TRBJ2-7, is KAGVTQTPRYLIKTRGQQVTLSCSPISGHRSVSWYQQTPGQGLQFLFEYFSETQRNKGNFPGRFSGRQFSNSRSEMNVSTLELGDSALYLCASSLGTTGLPYEQYFGPGTRLTVT.

The chain couples TRBV4-1 to TRBJ1-6; 8 bases map to TRBD1. Germline V lookup: CDR1 MGHRA, CDR2 YSYEKL. V lost 4 bases and J lost 13; bases outside the gene matches: 15. The CDR3 sequence is 16 residues long. CDR3 in DNA: TGCGCCAGCAGCCGAGAGGACAGGGACTTATTCGCGCCCCTCCACTTT. Its translation: CASSREDRDLFAPLHF.

V usage is TRBV5-1 and J usage is TRBJ2-5; TRBD2 matches 7 bases. The J call is uncertain, as TRBJ2-7 better fits the DNA end. The germline gives CDR1 SGHRS, CDR2 YFSETQ. There are 15 residues in the CDR3. CDR3 region: CASSLLTGGTYEQYF. CDR3 sequence (DNA): TGCGCCAGCAGCTTGCTGACGGGGGGTACCTACGAGCAGTACTTC.